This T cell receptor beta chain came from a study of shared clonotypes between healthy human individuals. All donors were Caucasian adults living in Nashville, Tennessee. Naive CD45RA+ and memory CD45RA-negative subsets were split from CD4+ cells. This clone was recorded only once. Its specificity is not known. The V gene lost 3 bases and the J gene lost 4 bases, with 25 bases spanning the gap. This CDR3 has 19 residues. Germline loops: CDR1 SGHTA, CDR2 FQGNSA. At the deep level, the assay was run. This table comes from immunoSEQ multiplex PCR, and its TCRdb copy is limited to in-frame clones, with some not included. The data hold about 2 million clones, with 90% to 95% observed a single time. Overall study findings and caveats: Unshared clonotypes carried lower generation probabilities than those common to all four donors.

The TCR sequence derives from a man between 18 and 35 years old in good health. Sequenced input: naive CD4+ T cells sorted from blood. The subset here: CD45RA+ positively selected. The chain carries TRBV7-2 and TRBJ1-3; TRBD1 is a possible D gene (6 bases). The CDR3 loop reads CASSFPPGTGPFSGNTIYF. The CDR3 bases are TGTGCCAGCAGCTTTCCCCCGGGAACAGGGCCATTTTCCGGAAACACCATATATTTT. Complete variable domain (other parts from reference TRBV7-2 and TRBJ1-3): GAGVSQSPSNKVTEKGKDVELRCDPISGHTALYWYRQSLGQGLEFLIYFQGNSAPDKSGLPSDRFSAERTGGSVSTLTIQRTQQEDSAVYLCASSFPPGTGPFSGNTIYFGEGSWLTVV.